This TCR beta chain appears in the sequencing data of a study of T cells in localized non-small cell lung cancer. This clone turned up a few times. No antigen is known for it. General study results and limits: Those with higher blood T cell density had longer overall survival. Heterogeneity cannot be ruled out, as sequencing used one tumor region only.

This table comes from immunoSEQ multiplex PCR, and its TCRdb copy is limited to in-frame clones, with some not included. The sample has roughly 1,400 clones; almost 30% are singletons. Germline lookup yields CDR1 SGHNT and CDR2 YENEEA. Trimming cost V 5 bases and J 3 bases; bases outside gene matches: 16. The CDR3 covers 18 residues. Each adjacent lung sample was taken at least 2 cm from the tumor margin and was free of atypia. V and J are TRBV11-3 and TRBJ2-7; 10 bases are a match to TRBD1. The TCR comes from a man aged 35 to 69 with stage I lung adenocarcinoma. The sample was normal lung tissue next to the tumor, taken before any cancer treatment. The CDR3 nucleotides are TGTGCCAGCAGCCCCCCTAGGAGACAGGGGGCCTACCTCTACGAGCAGTACTTC. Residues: CASSPPRRQGAYLYEQYF.